A single sample is the source of the 23 T cell receptor beta chains below, sequenced in a study of T cells in Graves' hyperthyroidism and ophthalmopathy. The CDR3 regions of TCR beta were amplified from RNA transcripts. The TCR CDR3 was amplified in a first-round RT-PCR using the HTBI primer set. TCRdb re-derived calls from the multiplex PCR reads in MiXCR, one entry per CDR3 protein. The sample carries around 440,000 distinct CDR3 sequences, approximately 15% recorded once. Sequencing input: blood. All receptors derive from a woman younger than 35 with Graves' hyperthyroidism.

This clonotype turned up a few times. The genes are TRBV2 and TRBJ1-2; TRBD1 matches at 8 bases. V lost 8 bases to trimming and J lost 7 bases; unmatched junction nucleotides: 12. This CDR3 comprises 14 residues. Germline V gene sequence: CDR1 SNHLY, CDR2 FYNNEI. CDR3 region: CASSNPTGGIGYTF. Here the CDR3 DNA reads TGTGCCAGCTCCAACCCCACAGGGGGAATTGGCTACACCTTC.

The genes are TRBV5-6 and TRBJ1-1; no firm D call. The germline V gene has CDR1 SGHDT and CDR2 YYEEEE. CDR3 length: 15 amino acids. V was shortened by 4 bases and J by 4 bases, with 17 bases between the two germline ends. The CDR3 protein is CASSQPYREGTEAFF. The CDR3 bases are TGTGCCAGCAGCCAGCCTTATCGGGAGGGCACTGAAGCTTTCTTT.

This rearrangement joins TRBV19 to TRBJ2-1, with TRBD1 matching over 9 bases. This CDR3 comprises 14 residues. Germline-derived CDR1 and CDR2 are LNHDA and SQIVND (reference sequence). The V gene end was trimmed by 9 bases and the J gene end by 7 bases; junction bases not matched to a gene: 10. The CDR3 DNA follows: TGTGCCAGCGGAGGACAGGGGCTTGGGAATGAGCAGTTCTTC. It yields the protein CASGGQGLGNEQFF.

Many counts were recorded for this clonotype. The gene calls are TRBV10-1 and TRBJ2-1, with a weak D call TRBD1 (5 bases). CDR1 is WNHNN and CDR2 is SYGVQD in the germline V gene (reference sequence). The CDR3 extends over 15 amino acids. With 0 bases removed from V and 5 bases from J, the gap between germline ends came to 11 bases. In DNA, the CDR3 is TGCGCCAGCAGTGAGTCGGGTTACAGGCACAATGAGCAGTTCTTC. This gives the protein CASSESGYRHNEQFF.

This chain connects TRBV19 to TRBJ1-1, with 11 nucleotides matching TRBD1. This CDR3 has 15 residues. J was trimmed by 3 bases and V by 6 bases; bases with no gene match: 6. Germline CDR1 LNHDA, CDR2 SQIVND (reference sequence). Written as DNA, the CDR3 is TGTGCCAGTAGCCAGGGACAGGGGGTGTACACTGAAGCTTTCTTT. Its translation is CASSQGQGVYTEAFF. The whole variable domain, remainder taken from reference TRBV19 and TRBJ1-1, is DGGITQSPKYLFRKEGQNVTLSCEQNLNHDAMYWYRQDPGQGLRLIYYSQIVNDFQKGDIAEGYSVSREKKESFPLTVTSAQKNPTAFYLCASSQGQGVYTEAFFGQGTRLTVV.

V usage is TRBV3-1 and J usage is TRBJ2-7, with TRBD1 matching 7 bases. V dropped 3 bases and J dropped 1; count of bases not matched to a gene: 3. Germline V gene data show CDR1 as LGHDT and CDR2 as YNNKEL (reference sequence). The CDR3 has 14 residues. CDR3 coding DNA: TGTGCCAGCAGCCACCGGGACAGATCCTACGAGCAGTACTTC. As protein: CASSHRDRSYEQYF.

The table lists this clonotype with many counts. This chain links TRBV7-3 with TRBJ2-5, with TRBD2 matching 9 bases. Germline V gene data show CDR1 as SGHTA and CDR2 as FQGTGA. The CDR3 runs 14 residues. Unmatched junction bases numbered 6, after V lost 6 bases and J lost 4 bases. The CDR3 DNA reads TGTGCCAGCAGTCGTAGCGGGAGCGGAGAGACCCAGTACTTC. It codes for CASSRSGSGETQYF. Looking up the rest from reference TRBV7-3 and TRBJ2-5 gives the full variable domain: GAGVSQTPSNKVTEKGKYVELRCDPISGHTALYWYRQSLGQGPEFLIYFQGTGAADDSGLPNDRFFAVRPEGSVSTLKIQRTERGDSAVYLCASSRSGSGETQYFGPGTRLLVL.

This clonotype was found a few times. The CDR3 region has the DNA TGTGCCAGCAGTCAGGGCTCCGGGAATGGAAACACCATATATTTT. It yields the protein CASSQGSGNGNTIYF. The chain recombines TRBV2 with TRBJ1-3, with D maybe TRBD1 (5 bases). CDR3 length: 15 residues. The germline V gene encodes CDR1 SNHLY and CDR2 FYNNEI. V lost 5 bases and J 3 bases, leaving 14 bases between the germline ends.

This clonotype was counted many times. V and J are TRBV28 and TRBJ1-2, with a possible D match to TRBD1 (5 bases). V lost 5 bases to trimming and J lost 1 base, with 17 bases between them. Germline V gene sequence: CDR1 MDHEN, CDR2 SYDVKM. This CDR3 is built from 16 residues. CDR3 sequence (DNA): TGTGCCAGCAGTCCTTCCCGGGACGGTTTTAACTATGGCTACACCTTC. Translating it yields CASSPSRDGFNYGYTF.

Worth noting for this clonotype: The junction and the germline gene differ at one end; a read error may be behind it. The rearrangement links TRBV6-2 or TRBV6-3 to TRBJ1-2, with D possibly matching TRBD1 (6 bases). Germline assignment: CDR1 MNHEY and CDR2 SVGEGT. The CDR3 covers 18 residues. The CDR3 DNA reads TGTGCCAGCAGTTCCACTCCCCCAGGGGCGGGAGCTAACTGTGGCTACACCTTC. Translating it yields CASSSTPPGAGANCGYTF.

In this sample, this clonotype turned up many times. J is TRBJ1-2 and V is TRBV24-1, with a possible D match to TRBD1 (5 bases). Germline CDR1 and CDR2: KGHDR and SFDVKD. CDR3 length: 16 residues. Trimming shortened V by 3 bases and J by 6 bases, and 19 bases separated the two germline ends. In nucleotides, the CDR3 is TGTGCCACCAGTGATACCCGGACACCTTTTACCAATGGCTACACCTTC. Amino acids: CATSDTRTPFTNGYTF.

The CDR3: CASSVSGQGAYGYTF. In DNA, the CDR3 is TGTGCCAGCAGCGTATCAGGACAGGGGGCCTATGGCTACACCTTC. The J gene is TRBJ1-2, the V gene TRBV9; 11 bases align to TRBD1. The CDR3 runs 15 residues. Losses at the gene ends were 1 base for V and 4 bases for J; bases not matched to a gene: 3. The germline V gene has CDR1 SGDLS and CDR2 YYNGEE.

V and J are TRBV7-9 and TRBJ2-2; D possibly corresponds to TRBD1 (6 bases). Deletions cut 3 bases from V and 6 bases from J, with 11 bases between. The germline CDR1 and CDR2 sequences are SEHNR and FQNEAQ (reference sequence). This CDR3 contains 14 residues. The CDR3 is CASSFTGQSGELFF. The CDR3 DNA reads as TGTGCCAGCAGCTTTACAGGGCAGTCCGGGGAGCTGTTTTTT.

The V call is TRBV7-8, the J call TRBJ1-5; TRBD1 is a possible D gene (6 bases). V lost 1 base to trimming and J lost 0 bases, with 10 bases between them. Germline CDR1 is SGHVS and CDR2 is FQNEAQ. The CDR3 totals 16 residues. The CDR3 coding sequence is TGTGCCAGCAGCTTAGAAACAGGGAGTAGCAATCAGCCCCAGCATTTT. Protein sequence: CASSLETGSSNQPQHF.

CDR3 protein: CSVGHTGELFF. The CDR3 DNA reads as TGCAGCGTTGGACACACCGGGGAGCTGTTTTTT. The J gene is TRBJ2-2, the V gene TRBV29-1; D is uncertain. Germline values: CDR1 SQVTM, CDR2 ANQGSEA. CDR3 length: 11 amino acids. Trimming shortened V by 4 bases and J by 3 bases, and 3 bases separated the two germline ends.

In its sample, this clonotype was seen a few times. The J gene is TRBJ1-5, the V gene TRBV20-1, with TRBD1 as a possible D gene (5 bases). The germline CDR1 and CDR2 sequences are DFQATT and SNEGSKA (reference sequence). Trimming removed 7 bases at V and 6 bases at J, with 13 bases between. The CDR3 has 12 residues. CDR3 in amino acids: CSVGGGTQPQHF. The DNA of the CDR3 is TGCAGTGTCGGCGGGGGGACTCAGCCCCAGCATTTT.

The chain joins TRBV29-1 to TRBJ2-1; D could derive from TRBD1 or TRBD2 (5 bases each). The V end lost 7 bases, the J end lost 11 bases, and 12 bases lay between the germline ends. CDR1 and CDR2 (germline): SQVTM, ANQGSEA. The CDR3 totals 10 residues. CDR3 bases: TGCAGCGGGGGGACGGATAAGCAGTTCTTC. Amino acids: CSGGTDKQFF.

This clonotype was counted many times. The chain joins TRBV10-1 to TRBJ1-1, with D possibly being TRBD1 (5 bases). The CDR3 runs to 16 residues. V lost 6 bases and J lost 0, with 17 bases in between. The germline CDR1 and CDR2 sequences are WNHNN and SYGVQD (reference sequence). CDR3 protein: CASREDGHPMNTEAFF. The CDR3 DNA reads as TGCGCCAGCAGGGAGGACGGACACCCTATGAACACTGAAGCTTTCTTT.

The chain carries TRBV5-1 and TRBJ1-4, with D tentatively TRBD1 (5 bases). Trimming shortened V by 1 base and J by 6 bases, and 13 bases separated the two germline ends. The CDR3 is 15 amino acids. The germline CDR1 and CDR2 sequences are SGHRS and YFSETQ. DNA for the CDR3: TGCGCCAGCAGCTTGCGGGGACGGATAGATGAAAAACTGTTTTTT. It codes for CASSLRGRIDEKLFF.

The V call is TRBV4-1, the J call TRBJ1-5; D perhaps matches TRBD1 (5 bases). The CDR3 is 16 amino acids. Trimming removed 3 bases at V and 6 bases at J, with 18 bases between. Germline CDR1 reads MGHRA; CDR2 reads YSYEKL. The CDR3 coding sequence is TGCGCCAGCAGCCATGGGGGGGTACTTAGGGGTCAGCCCCAGCATTTT. This encodes CASSHGGVLRGQPQHF.

In this sample, this clonotype turned up many times. The chain combines TRBV7-6 with TRBJ1-4; 9 bases are a match to TRBD1. Per germline, CDR1 SGHVS and CDR2 FNYEAQ. There are 17 residues in the CDR3. V trimming: 5 bases; J trimming: 6 bases; junction bases outside the gene matches: 13. This CDR3 reads CASSLRPPGQGDEKLFF. The CDR3 DNA sequence: TGTGCCAGCAGCCTTCGCCCCCCGGGACAGGGAGATGAAAAACTGTTTTTT.

This clonotype was detected only a few times. V and J are TRBV5-1 and TRBJ1-1, with 9 bases lining up with TRBD1. The CDR3 is 14 residues long. V was pared by 4 bases and J by 8 bases, with 9 bases of the junction left unmatched. The germline CDR1 and CDR2 sequences are SGHRS and YFSETQ. CDR3 bases: TGCGCCAGCAGCGAGACGGCTACAGGGGGCGAAGCTTTCTTT. This sequence encodes CASSETATGGEAFF.

The V gene is TRBV10-2, the J gene TRBJ1-6; 9 nucleotides match TRBD1. V was pared by 7 bases and J by 10 bases, with 8 bases of the junction left unmatched. Germline V gene data show CDR1 as WSHSY and CDR2 as SAAADI. The CDR3 has 14 amino acids. In DNA form, the CDR3 reads TGCGCCAGCAAGTGGGGACAGGGAGGCTCACCCCTCCACTTT. Its translation: CASKWGQGGSPLHF.